Detailed here is one TCR beta chain. The antigen is not known. Primers for the PCR totalled 60 Vbeta and 13 Jbeta. The assay was immunoSEQ multiplex PCR, and TCRdb's table has in-frame clones only and misses some. The sample consists of 150,000 to 200,000 clones, roughly 82% of them appearing once. The CDR3 spans 11 residues. V dropped 5 bases and J dropped 6 bases, with 8 bases sitting between them. Germline loops: CDR1 SEHNR, CDR2 FQNEAQ (reference sequence). The sample comes from a study of cytomegalovirus exposure and HLA in healthy donors. Across the study: Early released data had about 80 million unique TCRs, all coming from HLA-typed donors. Regarding the study as a whole: When presence/absence was analysed, sequencing depth was taken to be roughly uniform across donors.

The receptor was derived from a woman aged 50 to 60 in good health and CMV-seronegative. Sequencing was done on a sample of PBMCs. The V gene is TRBV7-9, the J gene TRBJ2-7; a possible D gene is TRBD2 (5 bases). Here the CDR3 DNA reads TGTGCCAGCAGCCAGGACTCCGAGCAGTACTTC. This codes for CASSQDSEQYF.